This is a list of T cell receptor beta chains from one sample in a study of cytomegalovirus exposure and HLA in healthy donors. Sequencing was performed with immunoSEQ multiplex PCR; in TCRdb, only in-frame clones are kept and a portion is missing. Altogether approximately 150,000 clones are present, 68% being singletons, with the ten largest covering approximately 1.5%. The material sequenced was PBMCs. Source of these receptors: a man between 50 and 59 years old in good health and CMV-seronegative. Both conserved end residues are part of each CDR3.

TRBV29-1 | CSIDSTDTQYF
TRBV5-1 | CASSLSTGEYEQYF
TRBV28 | CASSFKQGAYNYGYTF
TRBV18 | CASSSGQGAGDAFF
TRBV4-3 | CASSQDSTGGFEQFF
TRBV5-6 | CASSLVGVPQETQYF
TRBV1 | CTSSQEGGGTGELFF
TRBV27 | CASSLSRVLGTEAFF
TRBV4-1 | CASSQDQFGGPNQPQHF
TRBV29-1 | CSDRDRGGWETQYF
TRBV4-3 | CASSQVQGRRVTDTQYF
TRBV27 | CASSLLRAGELFF
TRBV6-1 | CASTKGGYTEAFF
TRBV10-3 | CAISESPGEPDYEQYF
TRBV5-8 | CASSLSIRPGGQNEKLFF
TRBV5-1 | CASSLGLAGAPGETQYF
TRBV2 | CASSAYGQGGEQFF
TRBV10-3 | CAISESIGVYNEQFF
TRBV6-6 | CASSKPTGGLQETQYF
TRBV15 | CATSGDRGTDTQYF
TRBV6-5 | CASSYSSRAHYGYTF
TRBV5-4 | CASSRTGRGEETQYF
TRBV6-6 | CASRWTGGSQPQHF
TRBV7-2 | CASSISGDGYTF
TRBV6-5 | CASSLATEKNEKLFF
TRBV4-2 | CASSQFTGEYTEAFF
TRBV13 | CASSVQEGNYGYTF
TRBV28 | CASSLGSGGFNEQFF
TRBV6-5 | CATLGGRKTEAFF
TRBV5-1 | CASSLGQGGTDTQYF
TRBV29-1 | CSVGEGGAKTEAFF
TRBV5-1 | CASSPGQGTQPQHF
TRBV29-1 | CSVDAAGTDTQYF
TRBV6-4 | CASSDPGIPEAFF
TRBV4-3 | CASSQVENEKLFF
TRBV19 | CASSPGGGASNTEAFF
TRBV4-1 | CASSQPAGEGYTF
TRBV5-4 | CASSLFANSNYGYTF
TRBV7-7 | CASSPTSGQGDLSNTEAFF
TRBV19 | CASNGRASDTQYF
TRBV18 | CASSLGANTEAFF
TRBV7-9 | CASSPGLAGGLSYNEQFF
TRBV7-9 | CASSLGTGDLNEQFF
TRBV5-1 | CASSLGQASTDTQYF
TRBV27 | CASRPQGAREKLFF
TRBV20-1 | CSARDRAEAFF
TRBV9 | CASSVGTGTENTEAFF
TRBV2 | CASHIGDSYQPQHF
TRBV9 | CASSTGLAQADTQYF
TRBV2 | CASRRDRGSETQYF
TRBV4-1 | CASSQSGQGVLYGYTF
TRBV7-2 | CASSLLPGVRTEAFF